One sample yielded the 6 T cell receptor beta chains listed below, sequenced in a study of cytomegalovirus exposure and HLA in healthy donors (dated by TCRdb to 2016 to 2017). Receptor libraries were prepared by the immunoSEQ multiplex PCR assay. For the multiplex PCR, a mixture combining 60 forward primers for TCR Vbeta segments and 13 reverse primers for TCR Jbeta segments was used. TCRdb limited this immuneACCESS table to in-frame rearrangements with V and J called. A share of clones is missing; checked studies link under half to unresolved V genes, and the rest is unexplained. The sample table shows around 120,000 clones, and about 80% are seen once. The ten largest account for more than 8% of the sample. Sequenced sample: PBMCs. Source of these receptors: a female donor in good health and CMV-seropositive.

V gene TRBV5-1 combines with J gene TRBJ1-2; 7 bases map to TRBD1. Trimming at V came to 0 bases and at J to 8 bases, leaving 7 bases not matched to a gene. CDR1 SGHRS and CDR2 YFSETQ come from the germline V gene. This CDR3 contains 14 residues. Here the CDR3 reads CASSLEWSGGGYTF. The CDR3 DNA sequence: TGCGCCAGCAGCTTGGAGTGGTCAGGGGGGGGCTACACCTTC. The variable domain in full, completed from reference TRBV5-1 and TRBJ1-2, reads KAGVTQTPRYLIKTRGQQVTLSCSPISGHRSVSWYQQTPGQGLQFLFEYFSETQRNKGNFPGRFSGRQFSNSRSEMNVSTLELGDSALYLCASSLEWSGGGYTFGSGTRLTVV.

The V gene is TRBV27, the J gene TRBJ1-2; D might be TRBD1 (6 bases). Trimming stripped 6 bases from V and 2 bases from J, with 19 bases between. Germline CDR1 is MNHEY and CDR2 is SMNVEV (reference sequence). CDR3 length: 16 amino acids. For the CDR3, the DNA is TGTGCCAGCAGACTCCGATCGGACAGCAAAAACTATGGCTACACCTTC. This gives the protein CASRLRSDSKNYGYTF.

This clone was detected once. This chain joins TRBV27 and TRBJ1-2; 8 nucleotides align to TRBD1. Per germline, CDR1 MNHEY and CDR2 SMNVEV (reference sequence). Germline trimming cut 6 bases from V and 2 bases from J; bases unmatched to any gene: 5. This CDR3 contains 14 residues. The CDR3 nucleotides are TGTGCCAGCAGACCGGGACAGGAGAACTATGGCTACACCTTC. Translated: CASRPGQENYGYTF.

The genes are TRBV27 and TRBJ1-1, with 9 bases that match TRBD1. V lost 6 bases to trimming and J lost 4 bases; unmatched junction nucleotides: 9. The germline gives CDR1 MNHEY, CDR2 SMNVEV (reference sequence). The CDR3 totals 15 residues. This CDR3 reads CASRGQGVGGTEAFF. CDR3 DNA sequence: TGTGCCAGCAGGGGACAGGGCGTTGGAGGCACTGAAGCTTTCTTT.

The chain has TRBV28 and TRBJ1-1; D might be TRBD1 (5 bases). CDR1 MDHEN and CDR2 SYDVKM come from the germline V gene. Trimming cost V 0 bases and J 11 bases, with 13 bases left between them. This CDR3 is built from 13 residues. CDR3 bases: TGTGCCAGCAGTTTATGGGGGGGTCGTGGGGCTTTCTTT. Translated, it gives CASSLWGGRGAFF.

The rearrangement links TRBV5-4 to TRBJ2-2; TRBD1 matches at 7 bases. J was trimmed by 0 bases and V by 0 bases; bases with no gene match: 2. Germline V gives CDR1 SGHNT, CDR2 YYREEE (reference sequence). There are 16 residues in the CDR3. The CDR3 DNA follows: TGTGCCAGCAGCTTGGCGACAGGGACGAACACCGGGGAGCTGTTTTTT. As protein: CASSLATGTNTGELFF.